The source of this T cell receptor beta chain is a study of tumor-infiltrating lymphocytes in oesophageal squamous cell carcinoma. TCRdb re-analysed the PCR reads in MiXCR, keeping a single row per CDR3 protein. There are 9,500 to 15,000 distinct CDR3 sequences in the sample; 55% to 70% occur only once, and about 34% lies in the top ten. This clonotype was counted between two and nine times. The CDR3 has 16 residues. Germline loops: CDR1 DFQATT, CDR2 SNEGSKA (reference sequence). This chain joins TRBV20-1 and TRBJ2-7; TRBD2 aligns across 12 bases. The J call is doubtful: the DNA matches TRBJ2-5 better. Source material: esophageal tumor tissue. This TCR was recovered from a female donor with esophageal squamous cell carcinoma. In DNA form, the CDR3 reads TGCAGTGCTAGCCGTCTAGCGGGAGGGCGGGGGGAGACCCAGTACTTC. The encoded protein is CSASRLAGGRGETQYF.